The rows below give T cell receptor beta chains drawn from one sample of a study of CD4 T cells in relation to SARS-CoV-2 and coronaviruses. Sequencing was performed with immunoSEQ multiplex PCR; in TCRdb, only in-frame clones are kept and a portion is missing. The sample has roughly 30,000 clones; just under 75% are singletons. Their antigens remain unidentified. The specimen sequenced was CD4+ T cells from PBMCs, cultured in vitro. All receptors derive from a human donor in good health. CDR3s include the opening cysteine and the closing phenylalanine or tryptophan. A D gene is named only where the DNA matches it firmly. Only some rows state a clone size, as once, few, many or a class for expanded clones.

v_gene	d_gene	j_gene	abundance	CDR3aa	CDR3nt
TRBV10-3	TRBD1	TRBJ1-4	.	CAISETGVNEKLFF	TGTGCCATCAGTGAGACAGGGGTGAATGAAAAACTGTTTTTT
TRBV12-3/TRBV12-4	.	TRBJ1-1	few	CASSFLGSEAFF	TGTGCCAGCAGTTTTTTGGGCTCTGAAGCTTTCTTT
TRBV2	TRBD1	TRBJ2-2	.	CASSDLQGGTGELFF	TGTGCCAGCAGTGATCTACAGGGGGGTACCGGGGAGCTGTTTTTT
TRBV14	.	TRBJ2-2	few	CASSQDRGIGELFF	TGTGCCAGCAGCCAAGACCGGGGTATCGGGGAGCTGTTTTTT
TRBV5-1	.	TRBJ2-7	once	CASSQGQRAGIYEQYF	TGCGCCAGCAGCCAGGGACAGCGGGCGGGCATCTACGAGCAGTACTTC
TRBV7-8	.	TRBJ2-6	.	CASSPRGANVLTF	TGTGCCAGCAGCCCTCGGGGGGCCAACGTCCTGACTTTC
TRBV4-1	.	TRBJ2-6	.	CASSQVSGLEVGANVLTF	TGCGCCAGCAGCCAAGTTTCCGGCCTGGAAGTTGGGGCCAACGTCCTGACTTTC
TRBV29-1	.	TRBJ1-2	.	CSVEVGANYGYTF	TGCAGCGTTGAAGTAGGGGCCAACTATGGCTACACCTTC
TRBV11-2	.	TRBJ1-2	.	CASSSRMGLNYGYTF	TGTGCCAGCAGCTCAAGGATGGGCCTAAACTATGGCTACACCTTC
TRBV6-2/TRBV6-3	TRBD1	TRBJ2-1	.	CASSYSPPGTGLYNEQFF	TGTGCCAGCAGTTACTCCCCCCCCGGGACAGGTCTCTACAATGAGCAGTTCTTC
TRBV6-2/TRBV6-3	.	TRBJ2-7	.	CASSYHSVPLEQYF	TGTGCCAGCAGTTATCATAGCGTACCCCTGGAGCAGTACTTC
TRBV4-1	.	TRBJ1-1	few	CASSHVRVIRGNTEAFF	TGCGCCAGCAGCCACGTCAGGGTAATTCGAGGGAACACTGAAGCTTTCTTT
TRBV3-1/TRBV3-2	.	TRBJ1-5	few	CASSPRDTNQPQHF	TGTGCCAGCAGCCCGCGGGACACCAATCAGCCCCAGCATTTT
TRBV5-4	.	TRBJ2-5	.	CASSSAGSRETQYF	TGTGCCAGCAGCTCTGCGGGTAGTCGAGAGACCCAGTACTTC
TRBV5-1	.	TRBJ2-3	once	CASIIPGTDTQYF	TGCGCCAGCATTATACCAGGCACAGATACGCAGTATTTT
TRBV12-3/TRBV12-4	TRBD1	TRBJ1-2	.	CASSIGTDYTF	TGTGCCAGCAGCATAGGGACAGACTACACCTTC
TRBV27	TRBD1	TRBJ1-1	few	CASSSRTGGLNTEAFF	TGTGCCAGCAGTTCTCGGACAGGGGGCTTAAACACTGAAGCTTTCTTT
TRBV5-1	.	TRBJ1-5	few	CASRSGLPGDNQPQHF	TGCGCCAGCAGGAGTGGCCTCCCAGGGGACAATCAGCCCCAGCATTTT